A single sample gave rise to the 25 T cell receptor beta chains below, sequenced in a study of CXCR3-negative and CXCR3-positive naive CD8 T cells (dated by TCRdb to about 2019). Sequenced using a NextSeq 550. The Human TCR Profiling Kit (MiLaboratory) was used to make UMI-labeled 5' RACE TRB cDNA libraries. Each CDR3 protein sequence appears as one entry after TCRdb reprocessed the reads, and no DNA is included. The sample table gives tens of thousands of distinct CDR3 sequences. Together, the top ten hold approximately 2.6% of the sample. The specimen was naive CXCR3- CD8+ T cells from blood. Interpreted using the paper, the cell subset or site label stands for: CD45RO-CCR7+CD27+CD95- naive CD8+ T cells lacking CXCR3 (TNR3-). The receptors here all came from a human donor in good health. Some clones in this sample may be carry-over from other donors' samples.

Considering frequency, this clonotype is medium-sized. The chain carries TRBV29-1 and TRBJ1-2. Germline loops: CDR1 SQVTM, CDR2 ANQGSEA. The CDR3 totals 13 residues. CDR3 residues: CSVELAGTYGYTF.

The rearrangement uses TRBV12-3 or TRBV12-4 and TRBJ1-2. This CDR3 is built from 14 residues. CDR3 sequence: CASTVIGNRYGYTF.

J is TRBJ2-7 and V is TRBV20-1; the TCRdb D gene call, TRBD1, has no DNA to confirm it. Germline CDR1 DFQATT, CDR2 SNEGSKA (reference sequence). The CDR3 is made up of 14 amino acids. CDR3 protein: CSAPLRDRSYEQYF.

V is TRBV3-1 and J is TRBJ2-2; TCRdb's D call of TRBD1 is untestable without DNA. The CDR3 totals 15 residues. The germline V gene has CDR1 LGHDT and CDR2 YNNKEL (reference sequence). CDR3 protein: CASSQEGTWTGELFF.

The chain is built from TRBV10-3 and TRBJ2-1; there is no DNA to check the TCRdb D call of TRBD2. Germline values: CDR1 ENHRY, CDR2 SYGVKD. CDR3 length: 13 residues. The chain's CDR3 is CAINRGVNGEQFF.

Judged by frequency, this clonotype is medium-sized (0.01 to 0.1%). The chain employs TRBV6-2 or TRBV6-3 and TRBJ2-2; TCRdb names TRBD1, which stays unverified in the absence of DNA. This CDR3 is built from 15 residues. Germline CDR1 and CDR2: MNHEY and SVGEGT. The CDR3 spells CASSTPGGATGELFF.

The chain couples TRBV6-1 to TRBJ2-2; TCRdb's D call of TRBD1 is untestable without DNA. The germline V gene has CDR1 MNHNS and CDR2 SASEGT. The CDR3 sequence is 16 residues long. Here the CDR3 reads CASSEYRVANTGELFF.

The rearrangement uses TRBV29-1 and TRBJ2-1. The CDR3 totals 11 residues. Germline V lookup: CDR1 SQVTM, CDR2 ANQGSEA. The CDR3 region is CSVPRGSEQFF.

The genes are TRBV20-1 and TRBJ1-6; TCRdb's D call, TRBD1, is unchecked because there is no DNA. Germline CDR1 is DFQATT and CDR2 is SNEGSKA (reference sequence). This CDR3 region has 16 residues. CDR3 loop: CSARGSEGQGSSPLHF.

V and J are TRBV20-1 and TRBJ2-2; absent DNA, TCRdb's TRBD1 call cannot be checked. The CDR3 totals 17 residues. Germline loops: CDR1 DFQATT, CDR2 SNEGSKA (reference sequence). CDR3 residues: CSARGRVWQSNTGELFF.

J is TRBJ2-3 and V is TRBV7-2; TCRdb outputs TRBD2, but without DNA this stays unchecked. The CDR3 is 14 amino acids. Germline-derived CDR1 and CDR2 are SGHTA and FQGNSA. The CDR3: CASNLAGGIDTQYF.

The rearrangement joins TRBV29-1 to TRBJ2-2. Looked up from germline, CDR1 is SQVTM and CDR2 is ANQGSEA. This CDR3 has 14 amino acids. CDR3 in amino acids: CSVERQVNTGELFF.

The chain has TRBV29-1 and TRBJ2-5; the D gene TCRdb calls, TRBD1, cannot be checked with no DNA. This CDR3 is built from 12 residues. Germline loops: CDR1 SQVTM, CDR2 ANQGSEA. This chain's CDR3 is CSVPGGGETQYF.

This sequence joins TRBV27 and TRBJ1-2; no DNA is available, so the TRBD1 call from TCRdb remains unchecked. The length of the CDR3 is 11 residues. Germline assignment: CDR1 MNHEY and CDR2 SMNVEV (reference sequence). The chain's CDR3 is CASAAQGGYTF.

The chain couples TRBV6-5 to TRBJ2-3; with no DNA, the TCRdb D assignment of TRBD1 cannot be verified. CDR3 length: 15 residues. Germline V gene data show CDR1 as MNHEY and CDR2 as SVGAGI. Here the CDR3 reads CASSYSGQGSDTQYF.

This clonotype is called medium-sized based on its frequency. CDR3 region: CASSRADGPRVRAAEAFF. This chain connects TRBV9 to TRBJ1-1. CDR3 length: 18 amino acids. Germline-derived CDR1 and CDR2 are SGDLS and YYNGEE. The full variable domain, rest sourced from reference TRBV9 and TRBJ1-1, is DSGVTQTPKHLITATGQRVTLRCSPRSGDLSVYWYQQSLDQGLQFLIQYYNGEERAKGNILERFSAQQFPDLHSELNLSSLELGDSALYFCASSRADGPRVRAAEAFFGQGTRLTVV.

The rearrangement links TRBV7-9 to TRBJ2-5. This CDR3 spans 14 amino acids. Germline V gene lookup returns CDR1 SEHNR and CDR2 FQNEAQ (reference sequence). The CDR3 sequence is CASSLAVGWETQYF.

V is TRBV27 and J is TRBJ1-1; the TCRdb D gene call, TRBD1, has no DNA to confirm it. The CDR3 sequence is 13 residues long. Per germline, CDR1 MNHEY and CDR2 SMNVEV (reference sequence). The CDR3 is CASSAGVNTEAFF.

The chain couples TRBV7-9 to TRBJ2-2. CDR3 length: 14 amino acids. Germline lookup yields CDR1 SEHNR and CDR2 FQNEAQ (reference sequence). The chain's CDR3 is CASSLGANTGELFF.

This sequence joins TRBV7-9 and TRBJ2-3; TCRdb's assignment of TRBD1 cannot be checked, as there is no DNA. CDR3 length: 17 amino acids. From germline, CDR1 is SEHNR and CDR2 FQNEAQ (reference sequence). The CDR3 loop is CASSSPGERLAADTQYF.

V is TRBV7-9 and J is TRBJ1-2; checking the TCRdb D call of TRBD1 is not possible without DNA. Germline CDR1 and CDR2: SEHNR and FQNEAQ (reference sequence). The CDR3 extends over 15 amino acids. CDR3: CASSLEGTANYGYTF. The whole variable domain, remainder taken from reference TRBV7-9 and TRBJ1-2, is DTGVSQNPRHKITKRGQNVTFRCDPISEHNRLYWYRQTLGQGPEFLTYFQNEAQLEKSRLLSDRFSAERPKGSFSTLEIQRTEQGDSAMYLCASSLEGTANYGYTFGSGTRLTVV.

This chain uses TRBV11-2 with TRBJ2-4; no DNA is available, so the TRBD2 call from TCRdb remains unchecked. Per germline, CDR1 SGHAT and CDR2 FQNNGV. CDR3 length: 16 amino acids. The chain's CDR3 is CASSEALGLAKNIQYF.

V usage is TRBV19 and J usage is TRBJ2-1. Germline-derived CDR1 and CDR2 are LNHDA and SQIVND (reference sequence). The CDR3 is 15 residues long. CDR3 amino acids: CASSIGQGVGDEQFF. The variable domain in full, completed from reference TRBV19 and TRBJ2-1, reads DGGITQSPKYLFRKEGQNVTLSCEQNLNHDAMYWYRQDPGQGLRLIYYSQIVNDFQKGDIAEGYSVSREKKESFPLTVTSAQKNPTAFYLCASSIGQGVGDEQFFGPGTRLTVL.

This CDR3 reads CASSFTSNTEAFF. The V gene is TRBV7-9, the J gene TRBJ1-1. Germline lookup yields CDR1 SEHNR and CDR2 FQNEAQ (reference sequence). The CDR3 is 13 residues long.

The rearrangement links TRBV6-2 or TRBV6-3 to TRBJ1-1. Germline V CDR1 and CDR2: MNHEY, SVGEGT. The CDR3 runs to 15 residues. The CDR3 protein is CASSYSKGLNTEAFF.